This is a list of T cell receptor beta chains from one sample in a study of shared clonotypes between healthy human individuals. This table comes from immunoSEQ multiplex PCR, and its TCRdb copy is limited to in-frame clones, with some not included. In the table there are millions of clones, around 96% of which are singletons. Sequenced material: naive CD8+ T cells sorted from blood. These receptor sequences come from a young man in good health. Both conserved end residues are part of each CDR3. Fields, in order: CDR3 protein, CDR3 DNA, V gene, J gene, D gene, clone size. The D gene is left open where the match is weak. Size values are once, few and many counts, or a class for expanded clones, and some rows have none.

CDR3 protein: CASSYSGTYYNEQFF; CDR3 DNA: TGTGCCAGCAGTTACTCGGGGACCTACTACAATGAGCAGTTCTTC; V gene: TRBV6-6; J gene: TRBJ2-1; D gene: -; clone size: -
CDR3 protein: CASSLPRDRGTEAFF; CDR3 DNA: TGTGCCAGCAGTCTCCCCAGGGACAGGGGAACTGAAGCTTTCTTT; V gene: TRBV6-1; J gene: TRBJ1-1; D gene: TRBD1; clone size: -
CDR3 protein: CASRLATGLAACEQYF; CDR3 DNA: TGTGCAAGTCGCTTAGCCACGGGACTAGCGGCTTGCGAGCAGTACTTC; V gene: TRBV12-2; J gene: TRBJ2-7; D gene: -; clone size: -
CDR3 protein: CASSHDDRNTEAFF; CDR3 DNA: TGTGCCAGCAGTCATGATGACAGGAACACTGAAGCTTTCTTT; V gene: TRBV6-5; J gene: TRBJ1-1; D gene: -; clone size: -
CDR3 protein: CASSGQGTSGANVLTF; CDR3 DNA: TGTGCCAGCAGCGGGCAGGGCACCTCTGGGGCCAACGTCCTGACTTTC; V gene: TRBV7-9; J gene: TRBJ2-6; D gene: -; clone size: -
CDR3 protein: CASSLLSGGTDYGYTF; CDR3 DNA: TGTGCCAGCAGTTTATTATCGGGCGGGACAGACTATGGCTACACCTTC; V gene: TRBV27; J gene: TRBJ1-2; D gene: TRBD1; clone size: -
CDR3 protein: CASSVRGNTEAFF; CDR3 DNA: TGTGCCAGTAGTGTTCGAGGGAACACTGAAGCTTTCTTT; V gene: TRBV19; J gene: TRBJ1-1; D gene: -; clone size: -
CDR3 protein: CASSLLGGDGNTIYF; CDR3 DNA: TGTGCCAGCAGCTTGCTAGGGGGAGATGGAAACACCATATATTTT; V gene: TRBV5-6; J gene: TRBJ1-3; D gene: -; clone size: once
CDR3 protein: CAWSGILVEESHGKVVETQYF; CDR3 DNA: TGTGCCTGGAGTGGAATCCTTGTTGAGGAGAGCCATGGGAAAGTTGTCGAGACCCAGTACTTC; V gene: TRBV30; J gene: TRBJ2-5; D gene: -; clone size: -
CDR3 protein: CALSGLAHTDTQYF; CDR3 DNA: TGTGCCTTGAGTGGGCTAGCCCACACAGATACGCAGTATTTT; V gene: TRBV30; J gene: TRBJ2-3; D gene: -; clone size: -
CDR3 protein: CASSPRTGGVPGTEAFF; CDR3 DNA: TGTGCCAGCAGTCCGAGGACAGGGGGCGTTCCGGGAACTGAAGCTTTCTTT; V gene: TRBV27; J gene: TRBJ1-1; D gene: TRBD1; clone size: -
CDR3 protein: CASKASGRTDTQYF; CDR3 DNA: TGTGCCAGCAAAGCTAGCGGGAGGACAGATACGCAGTATTTT; V gene: TRBV27; J gene: TRBJ2-3; D gene: TRBD2; clone size: -
CDR3 protein: CASSSGREETQYF; CDR3 DNA: TGTGCCAGCAGCTCCGGGAGGGAAGAGACCCAGTACTTC; V gene: TRBV28; J gene: TRBJ2-5; D gene: TRBD2; clone size: -
CDR3 protein: CASSLPGGTEAFF; CDR3 DNA: TGTGCCAGCAGTCTCCCCGGGGGAACTGAAGCTTTCTTT; V gene: TRBV28; J gene: TRBJ1-1; D gene: -; clone size: -
CDR3 protein: CASSVGSGSYEQYF; CDR3 DNA: TGTGCCAGCAGCGTAGGGTCGGGTAGCTACGAGCAGTACTTC; V gene: TRBV9; J gene: TRBJ2-7; D gene: -; clone size: -
CDR3 protein: CASSWPGRQDTQYF; CDR3 DNA: TGTGCCAGCAGTTGGCCGGGCCGACAAGATACGCAGTATTTT; V gene: TRBV28; J gene: TRBJ2-3; D gene: -; clone size: -
CDR3 protein: CASSEASGTDEQFF; CDR3 DNA: TGTGCCAGCAGTGAAGCTAGCGGGACAGATGAGCAGTTCTTC; V gene: TRBV2; J gene: TRBJ2-1; D gene: -; clone size: once
CDR3 protein: CASSEIRGNHNEQFF; CDR3 DNA: TGTGCCAGCAGTGAAATCAGGGGGAACCACAATGAGCAGTTCTTC; V gene: TRBV2; J gene: TRBJ2-1; D gene: TRBD1; clone size: -
CDR3 protein: CASSRDFQAGTSYNEQFF; CDR3 DNA: TGTGCCAGCAGCCGGGACTTTCAGGCGGGCACCTCCTACAATGAGCAGTTCTTC; V gene: TRBV5-6; J gene: TRBJ2-1; D gene: -; clone size: once
CDR3 protein: CASHTRDGNTEAFF; CDR3 DNA: TGCGCCAGCCACACCCGGGACGGAAACACTGAAGCTTTCTTT; V gene: TRBV5-1; J gene: TRBJ1-1; D gene: -; clone size: -
CDR3 protein: CAWSVQSGVNNEQFF; CDR3 DNA: TGTGCCTGGAGTGTACAGAGCGGGGTTAACAATGAGCAGTTCTTC; V gene: TRBV30; J gene: TRBJ2-1; D gene: TRBD2; clone size: -
CDR3 protein: CASTLSGSTDTQYF; CDR3 DNA: TGTGCCAGCACCCTTAGCGGGAGCACAGATACGCAGTATTTT; V gene: TRBV9; J gene: TRBJ2-3; D gene: TRBD2; clone size: -
CDR3 protein: CASSPLEGWLNTEAFF; CDR3 DNA: TGTGCCAGTAGTCCCTTAGAGGGGTGGTTGAACACTGAAGCTTTCTTT; V gene: TRBV19; J gene: TRBJ1-1; D gene: -; clone size: -
CDR3 protein: CASSQVFTGGYEQYF; CDR3 DNA: TGCGCCAGCAGCCAAGTTTTTACAGGAGGCTACGAGCAGTACTTC; V gene: TRBV4-1; J gene: TRBJ2-7; D gene: -; clone size: -
CDR3 protein: CASSTGPSTDTQYF; CDR3 DNA: TGTGCCAGCAGCACGGGACCATCGACGGATACGCAGTATTTT; V gene: TRBV7-3; J gene: TRBJ2-3; D gene: -; clone size: -
CDR3 protein: CASSFYDGAIYGYTF; CDR3 DNA: TGTGCCAGCAGCTTCTACGACGGCGCCATCTATGGCTACACCTTC; V gene: TRBV7-9; J gene: TRBJ1-2; D gene: -; clone size: -
CDR3 protein: CASSLQGGEQYF; CDR3 DNA: TGTGCCAGCAGCTTACAGGGAGGCGAGCAGTACTTC; V gene: TRBV13; J gene: TRBJ2-7; D gene: -; clone size: -
CDR3 protein: CASSFSPGPQKETQYF; CDR3 DNA: TGTGCCAGCAGCTTTAGTCCGGGGCCGCAAAAAGAGACCCAGTACTTC; V gene: TRBV7-9; J gene: TRBJ2-5; D gene: -; clone size: -
CDR3 protein: CASSLFLGAGDGYTF; CDR3 DNA: TGTGCCAGCAGTTTATTTCTCGGGGCGGGGGATGGCTACACCTTC; V gene: TRBV28; J gene: TRBJ1-2; D gene: -; clone size: -